The 16 T cell receptor beta chains listed next were all sequenced from one sample in a study of OX40 agonist ivuxolimab in advanced cancers. TCRdb keeps only in-frame clones here, not all; method: immunoSEQ multiplex PCR. The table lists around 100,000 clones, 90% to 97% of them singletons, with 2% in the top ten. Sequenced here: CD4+ or CD8+ T cells sorted from blood, sampled in a trial of the OX40 agonist ivuxolimab. The receptors derive from an adult with an advanced solid tumor such as melanoma, head and neck, liver or kidney cancer.

Here the CDR3 reads CASSSRTGWNEQFF. For the CDR3, the DNA is TGTGCCAGCAGTTCTAGGACAGGGTGGAATGAGCAGTTCTTC. The gene calls are TRBV28 and TRBJ2-1, with TRBD1 identical over 8 bases. The CDR3 runs 14 residues. The V segment lost 4 bases and the J segment 7 bases; nucleotides outside the gene matches: 6. Germline CDR1 and CDR2: MDHEN and SYDVKM.

In nucleotides, the CDR3 is TGTGCCAGCTCACCGGATCTCGGGACAGTTGGGGAGACCCAGTACTTC. It yields the protein CASSPDLGTVGETQYF. The genes are TRBV18 and TRBJ2-5; TRBD1 matches at 7 bases. J gave up 5 bases and V 3 bases, and 12 bases lay outside the gene matches. Germline assignment: CDR1 KGHSH and CDR2 LQKENI. This CDR3 spans 16 amino acids.

The CDR3 coding sequence is TGTGCCAGTAGTCGCGGGCTGGGGGCTGGGCAGAGGTACTTC. Translating gives CASSRGLGAGQRYF. This chain joins TRBV19 and TRBJ2-5; perhaps TRBD1 as D (6 bases). CDR1 is LNHDA, CDR2 SQIVND, per germline (reference sequence). The CDR3 consists of 14 residues. The ends were cut back, 5 bases at V and 13 bases at J, with 23 bases in the middle.

This clone occurred once. The V and J genes are TRBV28 and TRBJ1-1; no firm D call. The V end was cut by 1 base, the J end by 1 base, with 4 bases between. This CDR3 comprises 13 residues. Per germline, CDR1 MDHEN and CDR2 SYDVKM. CDR3 nucleotides: TGTGCCAGCAGTTTATCCGGGAACACTGAAGCTTTCTTT. This encodes CASSLSGNTEAFF. Full variable domain (rest looked up from reference TRBV28 and TRBJ1-1): DVKVTQSSRYLVKRTGEKVFLECVQDMDHENMFWYRQDPGLGLRLIYFSYDVKMKEKGDIPEGYSVSREKKERFSLILESASTNQTSMYLCASSLSGNTEAFFGQGTRLTVV.

The CDR3: CASSLEGMGDVNTQYF. The CDR3 DNA sequence: TGTGCCAGCAGCTTAGAGGGGATGGGAGATGTGAATACGCAGTATTTT. J is TRBJ2-3 and V is TRBV7-2, with D possibly being TRBD1 or TRBD2 (5 bases each). V was clipped by 1 base and J by 7 bases, with 18 bases between them. Germline loops: CDR1 SGHTA, CDR2 FQGNSA. The CDR3 has 16 residues.

The chain employs TRBV4-1 and TRBJ2-1; D not resolved. V lost 4 bases and J lost 3, with 16 bases in between. Germline CDR1 and CDR2: MGHRA and YSYEKL. The CDR3 extends over 16 amino acids. This CDR3 reads CASSLDGSDSYNEQFF. In nucleotides, the CDR3 is TGCGCCAGCAGCCTAGACGGGTCCGATAGCTACAATGAGCAGTTCTTC.

This chain connects TRBV6-5 to TRBJ1-1; D might be TRBD1 (5 bases). Trimming cost V 6 bases and J 7 bases, with 12 bases left between them. This CDR3 has 12 residues. Germline CDR1 MNHEY, CDR2 SVGAGI. CDR3 coding DNA: TGTGCCAGCAGAGAGGGGACGGATGAAGCTTTCTTT. Amino acids: CASREGTDEAFF.

This chain connects TRBV19 to TRBJ2-1, with D perhaps TRBD2 (6 bases). Trimming took off 11 bases at V and 3 bases at J, with 8 bases between the two ends. The CDR3 totals 11 residues. Germline V gene lookup returns CDR1 LNHDA and CDR2 SQIVND (reference sequence). The CDR3 DNA follows: TGTGCCGCCGGGGGCTACAATGAGCAGTTCTTC. Amino acids: CAAGGYNEQFF.

V gene TRBV28 combines with J gene TRBJ1-2; D uncertain. Germline V CDR1 and CDR2: MDHEN, SYDVKM. The V and J ends lost 5 bases and 4 bases respectively, with 14 bases between them. CDR3 length: 14 amino acids. The DNA of the CDR3 is TGTGCCAGCAGTCAACACAGAGTACCCTATGGCTACACCTTC. Translated: CASSQHRVPYGYTF.

The J gene is TRBJ2-3, the V gene TRBV7-3, with TRBD2 matching over 9 bases. V dropped 0 bases and J dropped 11; count of bases not matched to a gene: 9. CDR3 size: 15 residues. Germline CDR1 is SGHTA and CDR2 is FQGTGA. CDR3 region: CASSLTGAGTSLQYF. CDR3 DNA sequence: TGTGCCAGCAGCTTAACTGGGGCCGGGACTAGCCTGCAGTATTTT.

Points on this clone: The sample holds other DNA sequences that translate to the same CDR3. J is TRBJ2-7 and V is TRBV7-9; no clear D gene. Trimming took off 0 bases at V and 4 bases at J, with 4 bases between the two ends. Germline V gene sequence: CDR1 SEHNR, CDR2 FQNEAQ (reference sequence). CDR3 size: 12 residues. The CDR3 loop is CASSLAAYEQYF. The CDR3 DNA sequence: TGTGCCAGCAGCTTAGCGGCGTACGAGCAGTACTTC.

This CDR3 reads CASSPSGGGKETQYF. Here the CDR3 DNA reads TGTGCCAGCAGCCCGAGTGGCGGGGGAAAAGAGACCCAGTACTTC. This rearrangement joins TRBV7-3 to TRBJ2-5, with 7 bases lining up with TRBD2. The CDR3 totals 15 residues. V gave up 5 bases and J gave up 3 bases; unmatched junction bases: 9. The germline CDR1 and CDR2 sequences are SGHTA and FQGTGA. Based on the CDR3 plus reference TRBV7-3 and TRBJ2-5, the full variable domain is GAGVSQTPSNKVTEKGKYVELRCDPISGHTALYWYRQSLGQGPEFLIYFQGTGAADDSGLPNDRFFAVRPEGSVSTLKIQRTERGDSAVYLCASSPSGGGKETQYFGPGTRLLVL.

V gene TRBV19 combines with J gene TRBJ2-2; D not certain. The CDR3 consists of 13 residues. V was shortened by 5 bases and J by 0 bases, with 4 bases between the two germline ends. CDR1 and CDR2 from the germline V gene are LNHDA and SQIVND (reference sequence). The CDR3 is CASSWANTGELFF. The CDR3 DNA reads TGTGCCAGTAGTTGGGCGAACACCGGGGAGCTGTTTTTT. The whole variable domain, filled in from reference TRBV19 and TRBJ2-2, reads DGGITQSPKYLFRKEGQNVTLSCEQNLNHDAMYWYRQDPGQGLRLIYYSQIVNDFQKGDIAEGYSVSREKKESFPLTVTSAQKNPTAFYLCASSWANTGELFFGEGSRLTVL.

The chain combines TRBV27 with TRBJ2-3; possible D gene TRBD1, 6 bases. Germline-derived CDR1 and CDR2 are MNHEY and SMNVEV (reference sequence). V lost 5 bases and J lost 2, with 17 bases in between. The CDR3 spans 16 residues. The CDR3: CASSGPMGANTDTQYF. CDR3 in DNA: TGTGCCAGCAGTGGCCCTATGGGGGCTAACACAGATACGCAGTATTTT.

This clone was observed a single time. The rearrangement uses TRBV29-1 and TRBJ2-2; TRBD2 matches 12 bases. This CDR3 comprises 16 residues. V trimming: 6 bases; J trimming: 5 bases; junction bases outside the gene matches: 10. Germline V gene data show CDR1 as SQVTM and CDR2 as ANQGSEA. The CDR3 DNA reads TGCAGCGTCCTACTAGCGGGGGGCAAGGTGACCGGGGAGCTGTTTTTT. Protein product: CSVLLAGGKVTGELFF.

The genes are TRBV13 and TRBJ2-3; D unresolved. This CDR3 spans 12 amino acids. V was shortened by 4 bases and J by 2 bases, with 4 bases between the two germline ends. Germline V gene sequence: CDR1 PRHDT, CDR2 FYEKMQ (reference sequence). CDR3 sequence reads: CASSYSTDTQYF. The CDR3 DNA reads as TGTGCCAGCAGCTACTCCACAGATACGCAGTATTTT. The full variable domain, in which reference TRBV13 and TRBJ2-3 provide the parts outside the CDR3, is AAGVIQSPRHLIKEKRETATLKCYPIPRHDTVYWYQQGPGQDPQFLISFYEKMQSDKGSIPDRFSAQQFSDYHSELNMSSLELGDSALYFCASSYSTDTQYFGPGTRLTVL.